The TCR beta chain under discussion was sequenced for a study of T-cell memory formation after mild COVID-19. General observations from the study: Confirmation was lacking for SARS-CoV-2 specificity of second-wave clones that peaked on day 37.

This clonotype was found a few times. The antigen is undetermined. V lost 2 bases, J lost 9 bases, and 25 bases lay in between. Germline assignment: CDR1 MNHEY and CDR2 SVGEGT. The CDR3 runs to 18 residues. TCRdb re-called the 5' RACE reads with MiXCR, one entry per CDR3 protein. Of some 450,000 distinct CDR3 sequences in the sample, roughly 20% were seen once. This receptor was obtained from an adult woman who had mild COVID-19 (a few samples of this study predate the infection). Cell type and time point are not known. This chain uses TRBV6-2 or TRBV6-3 with TRBJ2-2, with D tentatively TRBD2 (6 bases). The specimen sequenced was PBMCs or a T cell subset sorted from them (not recorded which). In DNA, the CDR3 is TGTGCCAGCAGTTACACCCAGGGACTCCTCCACCCGCGGTGGGAGCTGTTTTTT. It yields the protein CASSYTQGLLHPRWELFF.